These T cell receptor beta chains were read from a single sample in a study of T cells in Graves' hyperthyroidism and ophthalmopathy. TCRdb redid the calling of the multiplex PCR reads with MiXCR, one entry per CDR3 protein. Seen here are approximately 400,000 distinct CDR3 sequences, around 16% observed once, and the top ten hold roughly 7.7%. Sequencing was done on a sample of blood. These receptor sequences come from a woman between 18 and 29 years old with Graves' hyperthyroidism. The CDR3 runs from the conserved cysteine through the conserved F or W. Each record gives: D gene, clone size, V gene, J gene, CDR3 protein, CDR3 DNA. The D gene is left open where the match is weak. Only some rows state a clone size, as once, few, many or a class for expanded clones.

D gene: TRBD2; clone size: many; V gene: TRBV13; J gene: TRBJ2-2; CDR3 protein: CASSVWGGGNTGELFF; CDR3 DNA: TGTGCCAGCAGCGTATGGGGCGGGGGGAACACCGGGGAGCTGTTTTTT
D gene: .; clone size: many; V gene: TRBV28; J gene: TRBJ2-1; CDR3 protein: CASSLFGFRSYNEQFF; CDR3 DNA: TGTGCCAGCAGTTTATTTGGATTTCGCTCCTACAATGAGCAGTTCTTC
D gene: TRBD2; clone size: many; V gene: TRBV7-7; J gene: TRBJ2-7; CDR3 protein: CASSLPGLRRISHEQYF; CDR3 DNA: TGTGCTAGCAGCTTGCCGGGACTAAGAAGGATCTCCCACGAGCAGTACTTC
D gene: .; clone size: few; V gene: TRBV6-1; J gene: TRBJ2-4; CDR3 protein: CASRSMVRFGDIQYF; CDR3 DNA: TGTGCCAGCAGATCGATGGTTAGGTTTGGGGACATTCAGTACTTC
D gene: .; clone size: many; V gene: TRBV4-1; J gene: TRBJ1-2; CDR3 protein: CASSQVPVGAANYGYTF; CDR3 DNA: TGCGCCAGCAGCCAAGTACCCGTGGGTGCCGCTAACTATGGCTACACCTTC
D gene: .; clone size: many; V gene: TRBV19; J gene: TRBJ1-5; CDR3 protein: CASSIGSQPQHF; CDR3 DNA: TGTGCCAGTAGTATTGGCAGTCAGCCCCAGCATTTT
D gene: .; clone size: many; V gene: TRBV2; J gene: TRBJ2-7; CDR3 protein: CASTQAGDYEQYF; CDR3 DNA: TGTGCCAGCACCCAAGCCGGGGACTACGAGCAGTACTTC
D gene: .; clone size: .; V gene: TRBV6-5; J gene: TRBJ2-3; CDR3 protein: CASSYSGGGDTQYF; CDR3 DNA: TGTGCCAGCAGTTACTCAGGAGGGGGGGATACGCAGTATTTT
D gene: TRBD2; clone size: many; V gene: TRBV27; J gene: TRBJ2-2; CDR3 protein: CASSLSGAGELFF; CDR3 DNA: TGTGCCAGCAGTCTTAGCGGGGCCGGGGAGCTGTTTTTT
D gene: .; clone size: .; V gene: TRBV6-1; J gene: TRBJ2-2; CDR3 protein: CASSEALEQAYGELFF; CDR3 DNA: TGTGCCAGCAGTGAAGCGTTAGAACAGGCCTACGGGGAGCTGTTTTTT
D gene: .; clone size: many; V gene: TRBV12-3/TRBV12-4; J gene: TRBJ2-3; CDR3 protein: CASSLYRVADTQYF; CDR3 DNA: TGTGCCAGCAGTCTTTACAGGGTGGCAGATACGCAGTATTTT
D gene: .; clone size: many; V gene: TRBV2; J gene: TRBJ2-2; CDR3 protein: CASREFTTGTVNTGELFF; CDR3 DNA: TGTGCCAGCAGAGAATTTACTACCGGGACTGTGAACACCGGGGAGCTGTTTTTT
D gene: TRBD2; clone size: many; V gene: TRBV7-8; J gene: TRBJ2-5; CDR3 protein: CASSPGVAGFETQYF; CDR3 DNA: TGTGCCAGCAGCCCCGGGGTAGCGGGATTTGAGACCCAGTACTTC
D gene: TRBD2; clone size: many; V gene: TRBV30; J gene: TRBJ2-5; CDR3 protein: CAWSQPPHLIAGGQETQYF; CDR3 DNA: TGTGCCTGGAGCCAGCCTCCACATTTAATAGCGGGGGGTCAAGAGACCCAGTACTTC
D gene: TRBD1; clone size: .; V gene: TRBV20-1; J gene: TRBJ1-1; CDR3 protein: CSAYGGQVMTEAFF; CDR3 DNA: TGCAGTGCTTACGGTGGACAGGTGATGACTGAAGCTTTCTTT
D gene: TRBD1; clone size: many; V gene: TRBV30; J gene: TRBJ1-6; CDR3 protein: CAWTGTATVNSPLHF; CDR3 DNA: TGTGCCTGGACCGGGACAGCCACCGTTAATTCACCCCTCCACTTT
D gene: TRBD2; clone size: many; V gene: TRBV2; J gene: TRBJ2-3; CDR3 protein: CASAGTTRTDTQYF; CDR3 DNA: TGTGCCAGTGCCGGGACTACCCGCACAGATACGCAGTATTTT
D gene: .; clone size: .; V gene: TRBV29-1; J gene: TRBJ2-2; CDR3 protein: CSVRPGVRTGELFF; CDR3 DNA: TGCAGCGTCCGTCCGGGGGTGAGGACCGGGGAGCTGTTTTTT
D gene: .; clone size: .; V gene: TRBV27; J gene: TRBJ2-7; CDR3 protein: CASSSGWRYEQYF; CDR3 DNA: TGTGCCAGCAGCAGCGGGTGGCGTTACGAGCAGTACTTC
D gene: .; clone size: many; V gene: TRBV3-1; J gene: TRBJ2-3; CDR3 protein: CASSHDLSTDTQYF; CDR3 DNA: TGTGCCAGCAGCCACGACCTTAGCACAGATACGCAGTATTTT
D gene: TRBD2; clone size: many; V gene: TRBV6-1; J gene: TRBJ2-3; CDR3 protein: CASSWTGGGTDTQYF; CDR3 DNA: TGTGCCAGCAGTTGGACGGGGGGGGGTACAGATACGCAGTATTTT
D gene: TRBD2; clone size: many; V gene: TRBV6-1; J gene: TRBJ2-5; CDR3 protein: CASSTSGGAETQYF; CDR3 DNA: TGTGCCAGCAGTACTAGCGGGGGGGCCGAGACCCAGTACTTC
D gene: .; clone size: many; V gene: TRBV11-2; J gene: TRBJ2-7; CDR3 protein: CASSLDGPYEQYF; CDR3 DNA: TGTGCCAGCAGCTTAGATGGGCCCTACGAGCAGTACTTC
D gene: TRBD2; clone size: many; V gene: TRBV6-1; J gene: TRBJ2-1; CDR3 protein: CASSDAGTSSYNEQFF; CDR3 DNA: TGTGCCAGCAGTGATGCCGGGACTAGTTCCTACAATGAGCAGTTCTTC
D gene: .; clone size: many; V gene: TRBV6-1; J gene: TRBJ1-6; CDR3 protein: CASSEGGVENSPLHF; CDR3 DNA: TGTGCCAGCAGTGAAGGGGGGGTGGAGAATTCACCCCTCCACTTT
D gene: TRBD1; clone size: many; V gene: TRBV7-8; J gene: TRBJ1-3; CDR3 protein: CASSARTGESTIYF; CDR3 DNA: TGTGCCAGCAGCGCCCGGACAGGGGAGAGCACCATATATTTT
D gene: .; clone size: many; V gene: TRBV6-1; J gene: TRBJ2-5; CDR3 protein: CASSRLGAAQETQYF; CDR3 DNA: TGTGCCAGCAGCAGACTCGGGGCAGCCCAAGAGACCCAGTACTTC
D gene: .; clone size: medium-sized; V gene: TRBV28; J gene: TRBJ2-5; CDR3 protein: CASSLDGVQETQYF; CDR3 DNA: TGTGCCAGCAGTTTAGACGGAGTCCAAGAGACCCAGTACTTC
D gene: .; clone size: few; V gene: TRBV7-3; J gene: TRBJ2-2; CDR3 protein: CASSLSGPMGTGELFF; CDR3 DNA: TGTGCCAGCAGCTTATCCGGTCCCATGGGCACCGGGGAGCTGTTTTTT
D gene: .; clone size: many; V gene: TRBV7-9; J gene: TRBJ2-5; CDR3 protein: CASSLVEGGETQYF; CDR3 DNA: TGTGCCAGCAGCTTAGTTGAGGGTGGGGAGACCCAGTACTTC
D gene: .; clone size: many; V gene: TRBV4-2; J gene: TRBJ1-1; CDR3 protein: CASSRRTDNTEAFF; CDR3 DNA: TGTGCCAGCAGCCGCCGGACAGATAACACTGAAGCTTTCTTT
D gene: .; clone size: .; V gene: TRBV9; J gene: TRBJ2-2; CDR3 protein: CASSVLERTGELFF; CDR3 DNA: TGTGCCAGCAGCGTACTTGAACGGACCGGGGAGCTGTTTTTT
D gene: .; clone size: .; V gene: TRBV7-8; J gene: TRBJ2-2; CDR3 protein: CASSSPSGTGELFF; CDR3 DNA: TGTGCCAGCAGCTCCCCGAGCGGGACCGGGGAGCTGTTTTTT
D gene: .; clone size: many; V gene: TRBV5-1; J gene: TRBJ2-7; CDR3 protein: CASSLAVVGEQYF; CDR3 DNA: TGCGCCAGCAGCTTGGCTGTGGTAGGCGAGCAGTACTTC
D gene: TRBD2; clone size: many; V gene: TRBV9; J gene: TRBJ2-2; CDR3 protein: CASSGASGGASLTGELFF; CDR3 DNA: TGTGCCAGCAGCGGTGCTAGCGGGGGGGCGAGCCTTACCGGGGAGCTGTTTTTT
D gene: TRBD1; clone size: many; V gene: TRBV20-1; J gene: TRBJ2-7; CDR3 protein: CSAPSGQGYYEQYF; CDR3 DNA: TGCAGTGCTCCATCGGGACAGGGTTACTACGAGCAGTACTTC